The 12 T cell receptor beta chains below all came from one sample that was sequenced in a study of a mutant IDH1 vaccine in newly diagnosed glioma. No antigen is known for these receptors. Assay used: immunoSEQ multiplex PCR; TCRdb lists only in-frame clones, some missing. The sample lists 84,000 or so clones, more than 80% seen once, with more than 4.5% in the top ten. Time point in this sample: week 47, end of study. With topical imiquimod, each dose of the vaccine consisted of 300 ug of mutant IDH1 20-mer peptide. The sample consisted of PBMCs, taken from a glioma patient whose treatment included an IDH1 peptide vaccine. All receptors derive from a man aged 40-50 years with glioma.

The CDR3 bases are TGTGCTAGTGGTCCTGAAAGCGGGGGGGCCTACAATGAGCAGTTCTTC. Amino acids: CASGPESGGAYNEQFF. The rearrangement links TRBV12-5 to TRBJ2-1; the match to TRBD2 covers 10 bases. The V segment lost 5 bases and the J segment 2 bases; nucleotides outside the gene matches: 6. Germline V gene data show CDR1 as LGHNT and CDR2 as FRNRAP. The CDR3 has 16 amino acids. Full variable domain (rest looked up from reference TRBV12-5 and TRBJ2-1): DARVTQTPRHKVTEMGQEVTMRCQPILGHNTVFWYRQTMMQGLELLAYFRNRAPLDDSGMPKDRFSAEMPDATLATLKIQPSEPRDSAVYFCASGPESGGAYNEQFFGPGTRLTVL.

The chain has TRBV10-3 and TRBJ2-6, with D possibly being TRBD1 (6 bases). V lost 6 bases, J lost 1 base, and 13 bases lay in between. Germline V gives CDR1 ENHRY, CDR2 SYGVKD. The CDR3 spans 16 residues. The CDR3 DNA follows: TGTGCCATCAGAACAGGGCAGGGGTCTGGGGCCAACGTCCTGACTTTC. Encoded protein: CAIRTGQGSGANVLTF.

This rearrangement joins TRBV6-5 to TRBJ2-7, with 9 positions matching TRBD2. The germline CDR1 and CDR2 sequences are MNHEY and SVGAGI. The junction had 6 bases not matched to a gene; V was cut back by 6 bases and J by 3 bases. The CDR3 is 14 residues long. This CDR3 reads CASSRLAVVYEQYF. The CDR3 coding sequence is TGTGCCAGCAGCCGACTAGCGGTCGTCTACGAGCAGTACTTC.

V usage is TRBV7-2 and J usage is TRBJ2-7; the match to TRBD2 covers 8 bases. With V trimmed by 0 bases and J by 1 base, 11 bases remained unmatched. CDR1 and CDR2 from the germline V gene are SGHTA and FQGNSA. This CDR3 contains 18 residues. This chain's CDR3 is CASSLASSSSGLSYEQYF. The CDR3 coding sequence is TGTGCCAGCAGCTTAGCCTCCTCGTCTAGCGGGCTATCCTACGAGCAGTACTTC.

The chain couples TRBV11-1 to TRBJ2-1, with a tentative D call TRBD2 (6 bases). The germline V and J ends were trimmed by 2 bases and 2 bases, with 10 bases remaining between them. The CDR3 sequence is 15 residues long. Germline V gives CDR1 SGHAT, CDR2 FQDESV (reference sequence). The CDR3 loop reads CASSLFSGPYNEQFF. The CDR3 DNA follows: TGTGCCAGCAGCTTATTTAGCGGTCCCTACAATGAGCAGTTCTTC.

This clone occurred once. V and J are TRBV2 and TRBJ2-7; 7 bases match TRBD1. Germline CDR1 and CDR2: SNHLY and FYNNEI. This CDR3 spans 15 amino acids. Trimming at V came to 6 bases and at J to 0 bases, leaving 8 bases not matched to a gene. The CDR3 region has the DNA TGTGCCAGCAGCACCGGTCAGGGGGTCTCCTACGAGCAGTACTTC. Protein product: CASSTGQGVSYEQYF.

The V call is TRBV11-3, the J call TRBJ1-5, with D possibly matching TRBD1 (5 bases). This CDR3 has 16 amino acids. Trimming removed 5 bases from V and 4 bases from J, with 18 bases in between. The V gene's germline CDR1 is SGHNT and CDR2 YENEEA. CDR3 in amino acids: CASSDTRGRPNQPQHF. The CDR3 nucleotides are TGTGCCAGCAGCGACACGCGGGGCCGACCTAATCAGCCCCAGCATTTT.

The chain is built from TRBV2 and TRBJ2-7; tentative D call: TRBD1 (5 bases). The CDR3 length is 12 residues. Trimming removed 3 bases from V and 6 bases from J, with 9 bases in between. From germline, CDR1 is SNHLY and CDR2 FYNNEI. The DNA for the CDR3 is TGTGCCAGCAGTGAGGTCAGGGTCGAGCAGTACTTC. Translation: CASSEVRVEQYF. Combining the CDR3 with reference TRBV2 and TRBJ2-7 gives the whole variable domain EPEVTQTPSHQVTQMGQEVILRCVPISNHLYFYWYRQILGQKVEFLVSFYNNEISEKSEIFDDQFSVERPDGSNFTLKIRSTKLEDSAMYFCASSEVRVEQYFGPGTRLTVT.

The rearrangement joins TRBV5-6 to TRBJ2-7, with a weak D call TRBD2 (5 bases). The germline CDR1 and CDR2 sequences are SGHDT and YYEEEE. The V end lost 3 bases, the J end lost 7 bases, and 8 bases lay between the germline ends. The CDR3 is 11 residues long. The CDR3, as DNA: TGTGCCAGCAGCTCTTCGGGAGAGCAGTACTTC. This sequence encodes CASSSSGEQYF.

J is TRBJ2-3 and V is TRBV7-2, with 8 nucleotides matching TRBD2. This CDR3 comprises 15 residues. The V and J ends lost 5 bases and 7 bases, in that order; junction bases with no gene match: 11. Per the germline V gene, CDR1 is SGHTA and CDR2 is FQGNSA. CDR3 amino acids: CASSQLGGAVNTQYF. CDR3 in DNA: TGTGCCAGCAGCCAGCTCGGGGGGGCCGTTAATACGCAGTATTTT.

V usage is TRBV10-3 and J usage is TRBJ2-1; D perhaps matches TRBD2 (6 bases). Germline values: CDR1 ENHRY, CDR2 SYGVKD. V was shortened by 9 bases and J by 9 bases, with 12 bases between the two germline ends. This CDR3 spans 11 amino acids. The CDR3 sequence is CAILASGEQFF. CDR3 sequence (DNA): TGTGCCATTCTAGCGTCGGGTGAGCAGTTCTTC.

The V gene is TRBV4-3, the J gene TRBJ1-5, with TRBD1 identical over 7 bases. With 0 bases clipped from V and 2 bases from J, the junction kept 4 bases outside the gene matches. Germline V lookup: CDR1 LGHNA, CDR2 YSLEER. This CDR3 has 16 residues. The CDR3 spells CASSQDAGGGNQPQHF. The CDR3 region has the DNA TGCGCCAGCAGCCAAGACGCAGGGGGAGGCAATCAGCCCCAGCATTTT.